This TCR beta chain comes out of a study of shared T cell receptors in the human thymus. Sequencing used immunoSEQ multiplex PCR; TCRdb keeps in-frame clones, though not all of them. Of roughly 550,000 clones in the sample, approximately 80% were seen once. The J segment lost 4 bases and the V segment lost 3 bases, leaving 25 bases of the junction unmatched. Germline V lookup: CDR1 SNHLY, CDR2 FYNNEI. The CDR3 consists of 22 residues. The data were also submitted as part of a second study, on human thymus T cells. This second study says: Thymic repertoires overlap heavily among unrelated individuals, related research has reported.

Specimen: thymocytes. This receptor was obtained from a boy under three years old with a congenital heart defect. The V gene is TRBV2, the J gene TRBJ2-7; TRBD2 matches at 12 bases. CDR3 sequence (DNA): TGTGCCAGCAGTGAGAGGGCTAGCGGGAGGGCCTGCCCTCTATGGGGGATTTACGAGCAGTACTTC. Protein: CASSERASGRACPLWGIYEQYF.